This T cell receptor beta chain came from a study of blood T cell repertoires in COVID-19. Study-level background: The study drew acute and convalescent COVID-19 samples from the United States, Italy and Spain. Sources were T cells, B-cell-depleted T cells, or PBMCs; the material itself was cDNA or gDNA.

The authors' processing: Amplifying reference gene primers gave estimates of nucleated cell counts. Sequencing was performed with immunoSEQ multiplex PCR; in TCRdb, only in-frame clones are kept and a portion is missing. V, J and clone size are those of that table, while D and trimming were read from the DNA. The sample lists about 110,000 clones, 88% occurring once. V was clipped by 7 bases and J by 0 bases; unmatched bases: 7. The CDR3 runs to 15 residues. From germline, CDR1 is SNHLY and CDR2 FYNNEI. Source material: peripheral blood. V is TRBV2 and J is TRBJ1-2, with TRBD1 matching 8 bases. The sequence derives from a woman aged 45-59 years with acute or convalescent COVID-19. The CDR3 nucleotides are TGTGCCAGCACCCTGCAGGGGGCCCCTAACTATGGCTACACCTTC. Translated: CASTLQGAPNYGYTF.